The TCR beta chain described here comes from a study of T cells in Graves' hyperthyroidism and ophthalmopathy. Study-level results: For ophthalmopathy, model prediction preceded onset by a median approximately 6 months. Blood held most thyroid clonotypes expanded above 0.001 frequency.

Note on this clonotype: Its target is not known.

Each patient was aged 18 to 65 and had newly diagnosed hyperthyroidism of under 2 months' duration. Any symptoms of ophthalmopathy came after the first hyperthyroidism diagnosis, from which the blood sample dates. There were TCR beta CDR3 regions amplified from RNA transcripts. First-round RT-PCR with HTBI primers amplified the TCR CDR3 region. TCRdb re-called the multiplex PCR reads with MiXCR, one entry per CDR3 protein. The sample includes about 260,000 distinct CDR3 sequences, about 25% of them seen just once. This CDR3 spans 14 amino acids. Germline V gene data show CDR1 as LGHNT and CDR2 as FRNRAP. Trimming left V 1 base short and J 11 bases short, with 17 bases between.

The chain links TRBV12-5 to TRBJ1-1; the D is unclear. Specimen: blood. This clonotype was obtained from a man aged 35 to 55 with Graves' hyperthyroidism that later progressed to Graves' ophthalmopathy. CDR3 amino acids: CASGLEVAGSGAFF. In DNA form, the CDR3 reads TGTGCTAGTGGTTTGGAAGTGGCAGGCTCCGGCGCTTTCTTT.